These 8 T cell receptor beta chains share one sample of origin, sequenced in a study of cytomegalovirus exposure and HLA in healthy donors. Vbeta (60) and Jbeta (13) primers were used in the PCR. Generated by immunoSEQ multiplex PCR, the TCRdb table keeps only in-frame clones and is missing some. The sample includes 140,000 or so clones. Source material: PBMCs. Receptors were obtained from a male donor in good health and CMV-seronegative.

This chain uses TRBV19 with TRBJ1-2, with 7 bases identical to TRBD1. This CDR3 comprises 14 residues. CDR1 is LNHDA and CDR2 is SQIVND in the germline V gene (reference sequence). The V and J ends lost 5 bases and 0 bases, in that order; junction bases with no gene match: 3. CDR3 residues: CASSAGQANYGYTF. The CDR3 DNA is TGTGCCAGTAGTGCTGGACAGGCTAACTATGGCTACACCTTC.

V is TRBV25-1 and J is TRBJ2-7; 8 bases line up with TRBD2. V lost 6 bases to trimming and J lost 7 bases; unmatched junction nucleotides: 11. Germline CDR1 is MGHDK and CDR2 is SYGVNS. The CDR3 totals 14 residues. The CDR3 reads CASSEGRGGREQYF. As DNA, the CDR3 is TGTGCCAGCAGCGAGGGACGGGGGGGCCGGGAGCAGTACTTC.

The V and J genes are TRBV7-9 and TRBJ1-4, with TRBD1 as a possible D gene (6 bases). V lost 2 bases and J lost 7, with 17 bases in between. The germline CDR1 and CDR2 sequences are SEHNR and FQNEAQ (reference sequence). This CDR3 comprises 16 residues. The CDR3 DNA is TGTGCCAGCAGCTTACAGCTTGGACAGTTAAGTGAAAAACTGTTTTTT. Translated: CASSLQLGQLSEKLFF.

The rearrangement uses TRBV6-5 and TRBJ1-1; 8 bases match TRBD1. CDR1 and CDR2 from the germline V gene are MNHEY and SVGAGI. The junction had 10 bases not matched to a gene; V was cut back by 6 bases and J by 10 bases. The CDR3 runs to 13 residues. The CDR3 region has the DNA TGTGCCAGCAGGCCTGGACAGGGAGTTCGAGCTTTCTTT. Translation: CASRPGQGVRAFF.

V usage is TRBV5-8 and J usage is TRBJ1-2; TRBD1 agrees at 9 bases. CDR1 and CDR2 (germline): SGHTS, YDEGEE. The CDR3 spans 15 residues. The V segment lost 4 bases and the J segment 3 bases; nucleotides outside the gene matches: 7. The CDR3 coding sequence is TGTGCCAGCAGCGATCCACAGGGGGCCTACTATGGCTACACCTTC. Its translation is CASSDPQGAYYGYTF.

This sequence joins TRBV5-1 and TRBJ1-1; the D gene is possibly TRBD1 (6 bases). The CDR3 extends over 14 amino acids. V was cut by 3 bases and J by 2 bases, with 11 bases left in between. Germline CDR1 is SGHRS and CDR2 is YFSETQ. CDR3 sequence: CASSSRRGNTEAFF. In DNA, the CDR3 is TGCGCCAGCAGCTCCCGCAGGGGAAACACTGAAGCTTTCTTT.

The chain employs TRBV30 and TRBJ1-5; D ambiguous. With 2 bases removed from V and 5 bases from J, the gap between germline ends came to 13 bases. Germline-derived CDR1 and CDR2 are GTSNPN and SVGIG (reference sequence). This CDR3 has 14 residues. For the CDR3, the DNA is TGTGCCTGGAGTCGGGGATACGTTGATCAGCCCCAGCATTTT. Translating it yields CAWSRGYVDQPQHF. The entire variable domain, with the rest obtained from reference TRBV30 and TRBJ1-5, is as follows: SQTIHQWPATLVQPVGSPLSLECTVEGTSNPNLYWYRQAAGRGLQLLFYSVGIGQISSEVPQNLSASRPQDRQFILSSKKLLLSDSGFYLCAWSRGYVDQPQHFGDGTRLSIL.

The V gene is TRBV6-5, the J gene TRBJ2-5, with TRBD1 identical over 8 bases. The CDR3 is made up of 15 amino acids. J lost 4 bases, V lost 6 bases, and 10 bases had no gene match. Germline values: CDR1 MNHEY, CDR2 SVGAGI. The chain's CDR3 is CASRPLQGGRETQYF. Written as DNA, the CDR3 is TGTGCCAGCAGACCCTTACAGGGGGGACGAGAGACCCAGTACTTC.